At least ten counts were recorded for the clone carrying this T cell receptor beta chain. Its target is not known. The study based diagnoses on clinical symptoms, serum thyroxine and TRAb, thyroid ultrasound and orbital computed tomography. The V and J ends lost 4 bases and 4 bases respectively, with 17 bases between them. The CDR3 length is 16 residues. This specimen belongs to a study of T cells in Graves' hyperthyroidism and ophthalmopathy. RNA transcripts were the template for amplifying TCR beta CDR3 regions. When the TCR CDR3 underwent first-round RT-PCR, the HTBI primer set was used. A single record per CDR3 protein comes from TCRdb applying MiXCR to the multiplex PCR reads. The data show some 560,000 distinct CDR3 sequences, with about 14% seen just once and 14% held by the top ten. General study points: Ophthalmopathy was predicted by the model a median of approximately 6 months ahead of onset.

Material for sequencing was blood. The clonotype comes from a woman aged 40 to 55 with Graves' hyperthyroidism. The V gene is TRBV12-3 or TRBV12-4, the J gene TRBJ1-3; D may be TRBD1 (5 bases). The CDR3 DNA reads as TGTGCCAGCAGTTCATTGGGTAGGGGAGCAGGAAACACCATATATTTT. This encodes CASSSLGRGAGNTIYF.